The source of this TCR beta chain is a study of blood T cell repertoires in COVID-19. The germline gives CDR1 LNHNV, CDR2 YYDKDF (reference sequence). The CDR3 runs to 16 residues. Unmatched junction bases numbered 5, after V lost 5 bases and J lost 0 bases. TCRdb keeps only in-frame clones here, not all; method: immunoSEQ multiplex PCR. The sample lists about 310,000 clones, 89% occurring once. Sequencing input: PBMCs or T cells enriched from blood (not recorded which). The rearrangement uses TRBV15 and TRBJ2-1, with TRBD2 matching over 9 bases. The sequence derives from a woman aged 35 to 49 who had recovered from COVID-19. As DNA, the CDR3 is TGTGCCACCAGCGATCTTAGCGGGGGCTCCTACAATGAGCAGTTCTTC. Protein sequence: CATSDLSGGSYNEQFF. Drawing the rest from reference TRBV15 and TRBJ2-1, the complete variable domain is DAMVIQNPRYQVTQFGKPVTLSCSQTLNHNVMYWYQQKSSQAPKLLFHYYDKDFNNEADTPDNFQSRRPNTSFCFLDIRSPGLGDTAMYLCATSDLSGGSYNEQFFGPGTRLTVL.